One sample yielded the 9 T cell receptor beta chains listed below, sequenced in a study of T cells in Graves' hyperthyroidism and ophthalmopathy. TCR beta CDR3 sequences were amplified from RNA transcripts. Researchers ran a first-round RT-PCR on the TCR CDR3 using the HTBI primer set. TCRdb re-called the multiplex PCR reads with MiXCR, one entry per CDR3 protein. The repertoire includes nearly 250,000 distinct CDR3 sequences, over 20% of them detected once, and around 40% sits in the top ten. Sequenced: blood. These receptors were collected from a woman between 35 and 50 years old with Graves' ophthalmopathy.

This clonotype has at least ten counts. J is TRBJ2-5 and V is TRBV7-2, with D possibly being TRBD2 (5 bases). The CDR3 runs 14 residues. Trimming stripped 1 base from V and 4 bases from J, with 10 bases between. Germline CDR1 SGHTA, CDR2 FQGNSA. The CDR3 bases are TGTGCCAGCAGCTTAGTTAGAAGCGGAGAGACCCAGTACTTC. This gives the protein CASSLVRSGETQYF.

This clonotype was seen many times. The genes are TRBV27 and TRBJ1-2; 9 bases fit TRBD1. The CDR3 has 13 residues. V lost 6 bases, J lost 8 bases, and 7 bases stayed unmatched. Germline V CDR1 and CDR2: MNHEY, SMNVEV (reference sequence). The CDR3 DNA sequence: TGTGCCAGCAGCCCGGACAGGGGCCGCGGCTACACCTTC. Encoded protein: CASSPDRGRGYTF.

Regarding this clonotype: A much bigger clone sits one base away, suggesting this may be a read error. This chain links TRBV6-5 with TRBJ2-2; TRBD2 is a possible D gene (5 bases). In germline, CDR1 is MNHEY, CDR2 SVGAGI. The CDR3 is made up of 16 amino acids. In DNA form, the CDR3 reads TGTGCCATCAGTTACTCCCAGCGGTCGAACACCGGGGAGCTGTTTTTT. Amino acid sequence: CAISYSQRSNTGELFF.

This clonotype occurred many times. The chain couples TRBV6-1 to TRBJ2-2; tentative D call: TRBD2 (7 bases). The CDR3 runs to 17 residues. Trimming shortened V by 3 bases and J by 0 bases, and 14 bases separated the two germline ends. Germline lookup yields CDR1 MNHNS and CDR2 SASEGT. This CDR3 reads CASSDAGATTNTGELFF. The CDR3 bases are TGTGCCAGCAGTGATGCGGGGGCTACTACGAACACCGGGGAGCTGTTTTTT.

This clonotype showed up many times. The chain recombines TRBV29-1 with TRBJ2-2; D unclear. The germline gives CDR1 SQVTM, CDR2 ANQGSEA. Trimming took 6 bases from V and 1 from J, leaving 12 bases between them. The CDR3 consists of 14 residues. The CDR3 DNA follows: TGCAGCGTCCCTTGGCGCGGGAACACCGGGGAGCTGTTTTTT. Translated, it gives CSVPWRGNTGELFF.

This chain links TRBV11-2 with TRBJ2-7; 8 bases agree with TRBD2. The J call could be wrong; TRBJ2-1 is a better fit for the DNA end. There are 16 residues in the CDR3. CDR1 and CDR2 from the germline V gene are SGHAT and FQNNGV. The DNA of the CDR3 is TGTGCCAGCAGCTTAGAGGCTATCGGGAGGGCGAACGAGCAGTTCTTC. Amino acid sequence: CASSLEAIGRANEQFF.

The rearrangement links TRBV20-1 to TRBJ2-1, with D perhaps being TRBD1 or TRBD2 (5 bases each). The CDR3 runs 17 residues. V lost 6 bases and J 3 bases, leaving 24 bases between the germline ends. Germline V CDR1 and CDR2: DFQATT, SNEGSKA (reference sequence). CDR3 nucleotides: TGCAGTGCCCACCCGGTCACAAGCGGTGGACACTACAATGAGCAGTTCTTC. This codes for CSAHPVTSGGHYNEQFF.

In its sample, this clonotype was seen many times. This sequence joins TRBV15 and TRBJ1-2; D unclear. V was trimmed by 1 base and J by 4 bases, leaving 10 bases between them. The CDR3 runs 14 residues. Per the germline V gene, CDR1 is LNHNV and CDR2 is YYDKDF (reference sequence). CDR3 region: CATSRGKGSYGYTF. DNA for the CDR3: TGTGCCACCAGCAGAGGTAAAGGCAGCTATGGCTACACCTTC.

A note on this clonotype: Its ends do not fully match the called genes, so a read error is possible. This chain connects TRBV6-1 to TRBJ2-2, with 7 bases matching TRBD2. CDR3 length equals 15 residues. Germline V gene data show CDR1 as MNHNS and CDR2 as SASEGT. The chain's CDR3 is CASIRGVANTGELYF. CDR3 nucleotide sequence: TGTGCCAGCATCCGGGGGGTCGCGAACACCGGGGAGCTGTATTTT.